Reported below is one T cell receptor (beta chain). This entry comes from a study of T cell responses to AZD1222 COVID-19 vaccine. The CDR3 extends over 15 amino acids. From germline, CDR1 is SGDLS and CDR2 YYNGEE. J gave up 8 bases and V 4 bases, and 9 bases lay outside the gene matches. Measured with immunoSEQ multiplex PCR; TCRdb has only the in-frame clones, and not every one. This table has over 120,000 clones, over 85% appearing once. V gene TRBV9 combines with J gene TRBJ1-3; TRBD1 matches at 10 bases. Specimen: peripheral blood, collected 28 days after the second AZD1222 dose. The source is an adult who received the AZD1222 COVID-19 vaccine. CDR3 nucleotide sequence: TGTGCCAGCAGCTTCGGGGACAGGGGAGTGGACACCATATATTTT. Residues: CASSFGDRGVDTIYF. Looking up the rest from reference TRBV9 and TRBJ1-3 gives the full variable domain: DSGVTQTPKHLITATGQRVTLRCSPRSGDLSVYWYQQSLDQGLQFLIQYYNGEERAKGNILERFSAQQFPDLHSELNLSSLELGDSALYFCASSFGDRGVDTIYFGEGSWLTVV.